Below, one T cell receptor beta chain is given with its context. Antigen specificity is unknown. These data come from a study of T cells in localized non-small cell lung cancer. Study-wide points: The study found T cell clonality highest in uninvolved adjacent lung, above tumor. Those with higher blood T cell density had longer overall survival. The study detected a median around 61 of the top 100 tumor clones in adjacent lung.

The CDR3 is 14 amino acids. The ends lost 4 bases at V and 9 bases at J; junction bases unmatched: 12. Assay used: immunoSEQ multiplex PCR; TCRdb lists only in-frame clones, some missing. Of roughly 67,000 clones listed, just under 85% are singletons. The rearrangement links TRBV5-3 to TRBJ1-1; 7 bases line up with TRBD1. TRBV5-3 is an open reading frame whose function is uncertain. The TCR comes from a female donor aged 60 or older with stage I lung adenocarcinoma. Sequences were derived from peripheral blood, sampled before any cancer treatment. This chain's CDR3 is CARSPRDRAAQAFF. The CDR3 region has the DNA TGTGCCAGAAGCCCACGAGACAGGGCCGCCCAAGCTTTCTTT.